The present T cell receptor beta chain was sequenced within a study of blood T cell repertoires in COVID-19. Study summary: Spain, Italy and the United States supplied samples that represented acute and convalescent COVID-19. PBMCs, B-cell-depleted T cells, or T cells provided the cDNA or gDNA that made up the material.

Germline lookup yields CDR1 SQVTM and CDR2 ANQGSEA. The CDR3 is 12 amino acids. V lost 4 bases, J lost 7 bases, and 7 bases stayed unmatched. Authors' data handling: Counts of nucleated cells, estimated from reference gene primer amplification, were obtained. Here immunoSEQ multiplex PCR was the method, and the copy in TCRdb shows in-frame clones only, minus some. V and J calls and clone size are those listed in that table; D and trimming were worked out from the DNA. The sample includes just over 150,000 clones, around 85% of them seen just once. The sample comprised peripheral blood. The rearrangement uses TRBV29-1 and TRBJ2-7; the match to TRBD2 covers 7 bases. The sequence derives from a human donor with acute or convalescent COVID-19. The donor label of this sample is uncertain. In DNA form, the CDR3 reads TGCAGCGTTGCCCTTGTCGGGAGGGAGCAGTACTTC. It yields the protein CSVALVGREQYF.